What follows is one T cell receptor (beta chain) and its context. Original processing methods: Estimation of nucleated cell counts relied on the amplification of reference gene primers. The table came from immunoSEQ multiplex PCR; TCRdb's copy has only in-frame clones and leaves some out. D and trimming were read from the DNA, whereas the V and J calls and clone size are those reported in that table. The sample contains 140,000 or so clones, around 84% of which appear only once. This entry comes from a study of blood T cell repertoires in COVID-19. Background on the study: Samples representing acute and convalescent COVID-19 were sourced from the United States, Italy and Spain. PBMCs, B-cell-depleted T cells, or T cells provided the cDNA or gDNA that made up the material.

Deletions cut 3 bases from V and 0 bases from J, with 13 bases between. The CDR3 has 16 residues. Germline V gene sequence: CDR1 SGHNT, CDR2 YYREEE (reference sequence). The source material was peripheral blood. This TCR came from a human donor in a cohort sampled during active COVID-19. This chain uses TRBV5-4 with TRBJ1-3; D might be TRBD1 (6 bases). The CDR3 here is CASSWGGQSSGNTIYF. CDR3 DNA sequence: TGTGCCAGCAGCTGGGGGGGGCAGAGCTCTGGAAACACCATATATTTT.